This T cell receptor beta chain was sequenced for a study of shared clonotypes between healthy human individuals. Study context: The donor group consisted of a couple of women and three men, aged 18 to 49.

Overall study results and limits: On the whole, naive subsets had larger estimated richness than memory subsets had. Depth of sequencing was expected to influence donor clonotype sharing.

Concerning this clone: No antigen is known for it.

Each replicate PCR on the sorted subsets used around 200 ng DNA (around 30,000 T cell genomes). Measured with immunoSEQ multiplex PCR; TCRdb has only the in-frame clones, and not every one. The repertoire includes 2 million to 3 million clones, roughly 93% of them detected once, and roughly 0.36% sits in the top ten. This CDR3 contains 15 residues. Germline assignment: CDR1 SGHRS and CDR2 YFSETQ. Trimming took 6 bases from V and 0 from J, leaving 15 bases between them. The sequenced material came from naive CD4+ T cells from PBMCs. Documented subset: CD45RA+ positively selected. The V and J genes are TRBV5-1 and TRBJ1-1; D ambiguous. This sequence was found in a man aged 18 to 29 in good health. Some clones in this sample may be carry-over from other donors' samples. This CDR3 reads CASTSSHILNTEAFF. The CDR3 DNA reads TGCGCCAGCACCTCTTCGCATATCTTGAACACTGAAGCTTTCTTT.